This TCR beta chain was identified in a study of technical replicates of blood from a few donors. Method: immunoSEQ multiplex PCR; TCRdb's copy keeps in-frame clones and lacks some. Of nearly 90,000 clones listed, more than 85% are singletons. From germline, CDR1 is MGHRA and CDR2 YSYEKL. There are 15 residues in the CDR3. The V and J ends lost 1 base and 3 bases respectively, with 13 bases between them. Sequencing was carried out using T cells isolated from PBMCs. This receptor was identified in a human donor in good health. The chain uses TRBV4-1 and TRBJ2-7, with D possibly TRBD2 on 6 matching bases. The CDR3 region is CASSQVEGVDYEQYF. CDR3 sequence (DNA): TGCGCCAGCAGCCAAGTGGAGGGAGTGGACTACGAGCAGTACTTC.